This TCR beta chain was documented in a study of resident and recirculating memory T cells in vitiligo. On the study more broadly: The samples were homogenized without cell sorting before genomic DNA extraction.

Study conclusions and caveats: Vitiligo lesions lacked a unique dominant clone, and clonality varied.

Regarding this clone: Its matching antigen is unknown.

The data were produced by immunoSEQ multiplex PCR, yet TCRdb's version contains in-frame clones alone and is incomplete. The sample lists tens of thousands of clones, 90% to 95% occurring once. This CDR3 is built from 15 residues. Between the trimmed V and J ends, which lost 0 bases and 11 bases, there was a span of 19 bases. In germline, CDR1 is MNHEY, CDR2 SMNVEV (reference sequence). Material: blood. This chain uses TRBV27 with TRBJ1-1; perhaps TRBD1 as D (6 bases). This TCR was recovered from a male donor with vitiligo. CDR3 DNA sequence: TGTGCCAGCAGTTTATCCCCTGTGACAGGAGTAGAGGCTTTCTTT. As protein: CASSLSPVTGVEAFF.